The clone carrying this T cell receptor beta chain was observed many times. Individual cDNA molecules each received unique molecular identifiers attached to them. TCRdb reprocessed the 5' RACE reads via MiXCR and lists one record per CDR3 protein. There are about 47,000 distinct CDR3 sequences in the sample; roughly 11% occur only once, and roughly an eighth lies in the top ten. The data belong to a study of early T cells in non-severe SARS-CoV-2 infection. This CDR3 comprises 14 residues. V lost 2 bases to trimming and J lost 8 bases, with 14 bases between them. The germline V gene encodes CDR1 SGHVS and CDR2 FNYEAQ.

The rearrangement links TRBV7-6 to TRBJ2-3, with D possibly being TRBD1 or TRBD2 (5 bases each). Material: whole blood. The TCR originated in an adult who was a healthcare worker with PCR-confirmed SARS-CoV-2 infection or an uninfected control (not recorded which). In DNA form, the CDR3 reads TGTGCCAGCAGCTTAAACCGGGACCCCGGTACGCAGTATTTT. Its protein product is CASSLNRDPGTQYF.